These 24 T cell receptor beta chains originate from one sample sequenced in a study of technical replicates of blood from a few donors. Clones were sequenced by immunoSEQ multiplex PCR, and TCRdb holds only the in-frame ones, with some missing. The sample shows fewer than 110,000 clones, 96% of them seen only once. Sequences were obtained from T cells isolated from PBMCs. These receptors were collected from a human donor in good health.

The chain uses TRBV27 and TRBJ2-1, with unresolved D. Trimming took off 3 bases at V and 8 bases at J, with 8 bases between the two ends. The CDR3 contains 12 residues. Per the germline V gene, CDR1 is MNHEY and CDR2 is SMNVEV (reference sequence). CDR3 in amino acids: CASSFRGDEQFF. The DNA of the CDR3 is TGTGCCAGCAGTTTTCGCGGAGATGAGCAGTTCTTC.

The V and J genes are TRBV10-3 and TRBJ2-7, with D perhaps TRBD2 (6 bases). The germline V gene encodes CDR1 ENHRY and CDR2 SYGVKD. Trimming left V 2 bases short and J 5 bases short, with 16 bases between. CDR3 length: 15 residues. The CDR3 region has the DNA TGTGCCATCAGTGAGAGAGGGACTTTCGGGGACGAGCAGTACTTC. Translation gives CAISERGTFGDEQYF.

The V gene is TRBV19, the J gene TRBJ2-7, with 12 bases that match TRBD1. The CDR3 covers 14 residues. CDR1 and CDR2 from the germline V gene are LNHDA and SQIVND (reference sequence). The ends lost 3 bases at V and 6 bases at J; junction bases unmatched: 3. The CDR3 sequence is CASSIGTGGREQYF. CDR3 DNA sequence: TGTGCCAGTAGTATCGGGACAGGGGGCCGCGAGCAGTACTTC.

The CDR3 loop reads CASRQGGTEAFF. The DNA of the CDR3 is TGTGCCAGCAGGCAGGGTGGCACTGAAGCTTTCTTT. The gene calls are TRBV2 and TRBJ1-1; D is possibly TRBD1 (5 bases). The CDR3 has 12 residues. Trimming took 6 bases from V and 4 from J, leaving 9 bases between them. The germline CDR1 and CDR2 sequences are SNHLY and FYNNEI.

The chain recombines TRBV28 with TRBJ1-1; 8 nucleotides line up with TRBD1. Unmatched junction bases numbered 9, after V lost 5 bases and J lost 7 bases. CDR1 and CDR2 (germline): MDHEN, SYDVKM. The CDR3 loop spans 14 amino acids. The CDR3 DNA sequence: TGTGCCAGCAGTGTTGCCCGACAGGGGTTTGAAGCTTTCTTT. This encodes CASSVARQGFEAFF.

The chain is built from TRBV29-1 and TRBJ2-1, with TRBD2 matching over 10 bases. The CDR3 has 13 residues. In germline, CDR1 is SQVTM, CDR2 ANQGSEA. The ends lost 7 bases at V and 5 bases at J; junction bases unmatched: 5. The CDR3 region has the DNA TGCAGCGCCGGACTAGCGGTTAACAATGAGCAGTTCTTC. This codes for CSAGLAVNNEQFF.

This clone is a singleton in its sample. This sequence joins TRBV2 and TRBJ1-1, with 9 bases aligning to TRBD1. Germline trimming cut 3 bases from V and 0 bases from J; bases unmatched to any gene: 11. Germline-derived CDR1 and CDR2 are SNHLY and FYNNEI. The CDR3 extends over 18 amino acids. The CDR3 DNA sequence: TGTGCCAGCAGTGATTTGGGACAGGGTTCCGCCATGAACACTGAAGCTTTCTTT. As protein: CASSDLGQGSAMNTEAFF.

The rearrangement joins TRBV2 to TRBJ1-5, with D maybe TRBD1 (6 bases). V gave up 8 bases and J gave up 4 bases, with 12 bases separating them. CDR1 and CDR2 (germline): SNHLY, FYNNEI. The CDR3 has 13 residues. CDR3 loop: CASRTEVNQPQHF. CDR3 DNA sequence: TGTGCCAGCCGGACAGAAGTTAATCAGCCCCAGCATTTT. Full variable domain (outside the CDR3, taken from reference TRBV2 and TRBJ1-5): EPEVTQTPSHQVTQMGQEVILRCVPISNHLYFYWYRQILGQKVEFLVSFYNNEISEKSEIFDDQFSVERPDGSNFTLKIRSTKLEDSAMYFCASRTEVNQPQHFGDGTRLSIL.

CDR3 sequence (DNA): TGTGCCAGTAGCTTACGACTAGCGGGAGAGACCCAGTACTTC. Residues: CASSLRLAGETQYF. The chain combines TRBV19 with TRBJ2-5, with 10 nucleotides matching TRBD2. The CDR3 is 14 amino acids. Germline trimming cut 6 bases from V and 4 bases from J; bases unmatched to any gene: 5. Germline V gene sequence: CDR1 LNHDA, CDR2 SQIVND (reference sequence). Drawing the rest from reference TRBV19 and TRBJ2-5, the complete variable domain is DGGITQSPKYLFRKEGQNVTLSCEQNLNHDAMYWYRQDPGQGLRLIYYSQIVNDFQKGDIAEGYSVSREKKESFPLTVTSAQKNPTAFYLCASSLRLAGETQYFGPGTRLLVL.

This chain uses TRBV30 with TRBJ2-4; tentative D call: TRBD1 (6 bases). CDR1 and CDR2 from the germline V gene are GTSNPN and SVGIG (reference sequence). This CDR3 is 21 amino acids long. The V and J ends lost 3 bases and 0 bases respectively, with 30 bases between them. Here the CDR3 reads CAWRDLRTVNPITLAKNIQYF. Written as DNA, the CDR3 is TGTGCCTGGAGAGACCTCAGGACAGTAAACCCGATCACCCTAGCCAAAAACATTCAGTACTTC.

The CDR3, as DNA: TGTGCCAGCAGCCCCTCCGGCAGGACACCAGATACGCAGTATTTT. Translating it yields CASSPSGRTPDTQYF. The V and J genes are TRBV7-9 and TRBJ2-3, with D possibly matching TRBD1 (5 bases). The V end lost 5 bases, the J end lost 4 bases, and 16 bases lay between the germline ends. This CDR3 spans 15 amino acids. CDR1 is SEHNR and CDR2 is FQNEAQ in the germline V gene (reference sequence).

V and J are TRBV5-1 and TRBJ1-2; the D gene is possibly TRBD1 (5 bases). This CDR3 has 13 residues. Trimming took 0 bases from V and 6 from J, leaving 9 bases between them. Germline V gene sequence: CDR1 SGHRS, CDR2 YFSETQ. CDR3 residues: CASSLEEGNGYTF. CDR3 sequence (DNA): TGCGCCAGCAGCTTGGAGGAGGGGAATGGCTACACCTTC.

The J gene is TRBJ2-7, the V gene TRBV5-4; weak D call: TRBD2 (5 bases). This CDR3 is 13 amino acids long. From germline, CDR1 is SGHNT and CDR2 YYREEE (reference sequence). Deletions cut 0 bases from V and 7 bases from J, with 11 bases between. CDR3 sequence: CASSLARTGEQYF. The CDR3 DNA reads as TGTGCCAGCAGCTTGGCCCGGACTGGGGAGCAGTACTTC.

In its sample, this clone was seen a few times. The chain uses TRBV10-3 and TRBJ2-5, with 11 bases matching TRBD2. This CDR3 contains 16 residues. Germline V gene data show CDR1 as ENHRY and CDR2 as SYGVKD. V gave up 0 bases and J gave up 6 bases; unmatched junction bases: 6. CDR3 bases: TGTGCCATCAGTGAGTCTCCCCTAGCGGGAGGAAAGACCCAGTACTTC. Amino acid sequence: CAISESPLAGGKTQYF.

This clone has just one count. This chain uses TRBV19 with TRBJ2-3, with 8 bases aligning to TRBD1. Germline assignment: CDR1 LNHDA and CDR2 SQIVND (reference sequence). The CDR3 is 15 residues long. Trimming took 5 bases from V and 1 from J; bases not matched to a gene: 5. The CDR3 coding sequence is TGTGCCAGTAGTGACAACAGGGGGGGCACAGATACGCAGTATTTT. Protein sequence: CASSDNRGGTDTQYF. Based on the CDR3 plus reference TRBV19 and TRBJ2-3, the full variable domain is DGGITQSPKYLFRKEGQNVTLSCEQNLNHDAMYWYRQDPGQGLRLIYYSQIVNDFQKGDIAEGYSVSREKKESFPLTVTSAQKNPTAFYLCASSDNRGGTDTQYFGPGTRLTVL.

The V and J genes are TRBV4-1 and TRBJ1-5, with D unclear. The CDR3 length is 15 residues. Trimming took off 4 bases at V and 0 bases at J, with 10 bases between the two ends. Germline values: CDR1 MGHRA, CDR2 YSYEKL. The CDR3 DNA reads TGCGCCAGCAGCCCTCAGAAGAATAGCAATCAGCCCCAGCATTTT. Protein: CASSPQKNSNQPQHF.

V is TRBV5-1 and J is TRBJ2-3; D call uncertain. The germline gives CDR1 SGHRS, CDR2 YFSETQ. The germline V and J ends were trimmed by 1 base and 0 bases, with 12 bases remaining between them. The CDR3 covers 16 residues. The CDR3 sequence: CASSLFAAPSTDTQYF. CDR3 DNA sequence: TGCGCCAGCAGCTTGTTCGCGGCCCCAAGCACAGATACGCAGTATTTT.

The J gene is TRBJ2-1, the V gene TRBV5-1; possibly TRBD2 for D (6 bases). V shed 3 bases and J shed 8 bases, with 27 bases lying between them. CDR3 length equals 18 residues. CDR1 and CDR2 (germline): SGHRS, YFSETQ. CDR3 protein: CASSSGQRGSGFFDEQFF. The CDR3 coding sequence is TGCGCCAGCAGCTCAGGGCAAAGAGGAAGCGGGTTTTTTGATGAGCAGTTCTTC. Drawing the rest from reference TRBV5-1 and TRBJ2-1, the complete variable domain is KAGVTQTPRYLIKTRGQQVTLSCSPISGHRSVSWYQQTPGQGLQFLFEYFSETQRNKGNFPGRFSGRQFSNSRSEMNVSTLELGDSALYLCASSSGQRGSGFFDEQFFGPGTRLTVL.

V and J are TRBV11-2 and TRBJ2-1; 7 bases map to TRBD1. V lost 2 bases to trimming and J lost 4 bases; unmatched junction nucleotides: 8. This CDR3 contains 16 residues. In germline, CDR1 is SGHAT, CDR2 FQNNGV. The CDR3: CASSLQPPGQYNEQFF. The DNA for the CDR3 is TGTGCCAGCAGCTTACAGCCCCCGGGACAGTACAATGAGCAGTTCTTC.

DNA for the CDR3: TGTGCCAGCAGTTACTCGATCACCGGGAGTGAACGGCAGTTCTTC. Its translation: CASSYSITGSERQFF. The V call is TRBV6-6, the J call TRBJ2-1, with TRBD2 as a possible D gene (6 bases). The germline V and J ends were trimmed by 0 bases and 12 bases, with 18 bases remaining between them. CDR1 and CDR2 (germline): MNHNY, SVGAGI (reference sequence). The CDR3 extends over 15 amino acids.

This chain joins TRBV12-5 and TRBJ1-1; 10 nucleotides agree with TRBD1. V lost 0 bases and J lost 0; bases outside the gene matches: 4. The CDR3 loop spans 17 amino acids. Germline-derived CDR1 and CDR2 are LGHNT and FRNRAP. The CDR3 region has the DNA TGTGCTAGTGGTTTGGTAAGGACAGGGGGTATGAACACTGAAGCTTTCTTT. Protein sequence: CASGLVRTGGMNTEAFF.

CDR3 DNA sequence: TGTGCCAGTAGTACTCACGGGACAGACTTTGAAAAACTGTTTTTT. Translation gives CASSTHGTDFEKLFF. The chain couples TRBV19 to TRBJ1-4, with 7 bases aligning to TRBD1. V lost 4 bases to trimming and J lost 7 bases; unmatched junction nucleotides: 9. The CDR3 totals 15 residues. Per the germline V gene, CDR1 is LNHDA and CDR2 is SQIVND (reference sequence).

The chain joins TRBV7-6 to TRBJ2-3, with D possibly being TRBD2 (7 bases). Per the germline V gene, CDR1 is SGHVS and CDR2 is FNYEAQ. V was clipped by 1 base and J by 3 bases, with 20 bases between them. This CDR3 region has 18 residues. In DNA, the CDR3 is TGTGCCAGCAGCTTAGGTTATCGGGGGGCTAGCGGTACAGATACGCAGTATTTT. This encodes CASSLGYRGASGTDTQYF.

The gene calls are TRBV12-5 and TRBJ1-2; 7 bases are a match to TRBD1. Germline V gene sequence: CDR1 LGHNT, CDR2 FRNRAP. V gave up 1 base and J gave up 0 bases; unmatched junction bases: 5. This CDR3 has 16 residues. The CDR3: CASGLGPTGTNYGYTF. In DNA, the CDR3 is TGTGCTAGTGGTTTGGGGCCGACAGGGACTAACTATGGCTACACCTTC.